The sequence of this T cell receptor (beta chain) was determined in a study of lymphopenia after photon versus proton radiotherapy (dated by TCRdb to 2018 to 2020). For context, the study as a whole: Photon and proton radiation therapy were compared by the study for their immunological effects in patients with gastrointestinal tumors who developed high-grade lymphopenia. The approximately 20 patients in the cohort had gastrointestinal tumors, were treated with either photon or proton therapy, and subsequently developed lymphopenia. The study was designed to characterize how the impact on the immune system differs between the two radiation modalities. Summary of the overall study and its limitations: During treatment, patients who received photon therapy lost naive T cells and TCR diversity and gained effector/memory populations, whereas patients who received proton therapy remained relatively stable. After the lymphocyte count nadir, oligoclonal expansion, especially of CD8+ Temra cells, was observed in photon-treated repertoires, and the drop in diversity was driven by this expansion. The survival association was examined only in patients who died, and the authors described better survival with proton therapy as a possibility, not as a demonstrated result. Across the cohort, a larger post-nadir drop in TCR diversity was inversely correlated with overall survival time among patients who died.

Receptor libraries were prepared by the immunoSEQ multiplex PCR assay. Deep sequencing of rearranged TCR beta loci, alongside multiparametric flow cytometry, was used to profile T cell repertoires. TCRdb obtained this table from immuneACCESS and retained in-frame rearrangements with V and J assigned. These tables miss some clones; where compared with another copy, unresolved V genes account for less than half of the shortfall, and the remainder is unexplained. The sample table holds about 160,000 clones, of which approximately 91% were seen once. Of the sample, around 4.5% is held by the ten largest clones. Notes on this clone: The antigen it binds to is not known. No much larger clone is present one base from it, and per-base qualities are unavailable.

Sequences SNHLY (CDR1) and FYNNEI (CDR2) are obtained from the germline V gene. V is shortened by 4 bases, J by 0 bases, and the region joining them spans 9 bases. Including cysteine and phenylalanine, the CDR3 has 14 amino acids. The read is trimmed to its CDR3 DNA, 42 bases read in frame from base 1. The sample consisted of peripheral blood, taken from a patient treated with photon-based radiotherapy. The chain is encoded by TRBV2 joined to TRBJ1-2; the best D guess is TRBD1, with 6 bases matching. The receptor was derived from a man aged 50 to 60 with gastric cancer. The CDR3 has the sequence CASSGQVTNYGYTF. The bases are TGTGCCAGCAGTGGACAGGTTACTAACTATGGCTACACCTTC.